These 6 T cell receptor beta chains originate from one sample sequenced in a study of beta chain features in type 1 diabetes. Findings and caveats of the study: For Type 1 diabetes patients, all four CD4+ subsets carried TCRB CDR3s that were moderately but significantly shorter.

Antigens for these TCRs are unknown. The investigators reverse transcribed all of the isolated RNA, so they sequenced expressed TCRB transcripts. Measured with immunoSEQ multiplex PCR; TCRdb has only the in-frame clones, and not every one. Of some 370,000 clones detected, around 10% appear once; the ten largest clones hold over 0.45%. Source material: central memory CD4+ T cells from blood. The receptors come from a man under 40 with type 1 diabetes.

In this sample, this clone turned up many times. The gene calls are TRBV28 and TRBJ2-1, with a tentative D call TRBD2 (6 bases). The CDR3 covers 14 residues. The V gene lost 5 bases and the J gene lost 6 bases, with 14 bases spanning the gap. CDR1 and CDR2 from the germline V gene are MDHEN and SYDVKM. CDR3 in amino acids: CASSIPGLFNEQFF. The DNA for the CDR3 is TGTGCCAGCAGTATTCCTGGACTATTCAATGAGCAGTTCTTC. Variable domain in full (rest from reference TRBV28 and TRBJ2-1): DVKVTQSSRYLVKRTGEKVFLECVQDMDHENMFWYRQDPGLGLRLIYFSYDVKMKEKGDIPEGYSVSREKKERFSLILESASTNQTSMYLCASSIPGLFNEQFFGPGTRLTVL.

V usage is TRBV10-3 and J usage is TRBJ1-1; 7 positions agree with TRBD1. This CDR3 is 17 amino acids long. The V gene end was trimmed by 10 bases and the J gene end by 4 bases; junction bases not matched to a gene: 21. Germline CDR1 is ENHRY and CDR2 is SYGVKD. In DNA, the CDR3 is TGTGCCAGCACCAAAAGAACAGGGGTCGGGTCGACCACTGAAGCTTTCTTT. Protein sequence: CASTKRTGVGSTTEAFF.

The rearrangement uses TRBV19 and TRBJ1-5, with unresolved D. V was pared by 11 bases and J by 8 bases, with 10 bases between. The CDR3 is made up of 10 amino acids. CDR1 is LNHDA, CDR2 SQIVND, per germline (reference sequence). The CDR3 sequence: CAGMKEPQHF. The CDR3 coding sequence is TGTGCCGGAATGAAGGAGCCCCAGCATTTT. Full variable domain (outside the CDR3, taken from reference TRBV19 and TRBJ1-5): DGGITQSPKYLFRKEGQNVTLSCEQNLNHDAMYWYRQDPGQGLRLIYYSQIVNDFQKGDIAEGYSVSREKKESFPLTVTSAQKNPTAFYLCAGMKEPQHFGDGTRLSIL.

This clone came up many times. The chain carries TRBV10-3 and TRBJ2-1, with a possible D match to TRBD1 (5 bases). The CDR3 extends over 13 amino acids. Germline V gene sequence: CDR1 ENHRY, CDR2 SYGVKD. Trimming removed 4 bases at V and 10 bases at J, with 14 bases between. Here the CDR3 DNA reads TGTGCCATCAGTGCAGTATGGGGCGCGGAGCAGTTCTTC. Translation gives CAISAVWGAEQFF.

This clone was recorded a few times. The V gene is TRBV5-4, the J gene TRBJ2-5; possibly TRBD1 for D (6 bases). V dropped 4 bases and J dropped 2 bases, with 12 bases sitting between them. Germline V gives CDR1 SGHNT, CDR2 YYREEE (reference sequence). The length of the CDR3 is 14 residues. Here the CDR3 reads CASSPGTIQETQYF. The CDR3 DNA follows: TGTGCCAGCAGCCCCGGGACAATACAAGAGACCCAGTACTTC. Drawing the rest from reference TRBV5-4 and TRBJ2-5, the complete variable domain is ETGVTQSPTHLIKTRGQQVTLRCSSQSGHNTVSWYQQALGQGPQFIFQYYREEENGRGNFPPRFSGLQFPNYSSELNVNALELDDSALYLCASSPGTIQETQYFGPGTRLLVL.

The chain carries TRBV11-3 and TRBJ2-3; either TRBD1 or TRBD2 may fit D (5 bases each). Deletions cut 1 base from V and 2 bases from J, with 19 bases between. Germline-derived CDR1 and CDR2 are SGHNT and YENEEA. This CDR3 contains 18 residues. The CDR3 loop is CASSLGTGSRGATDTQYF. Here the CDR3 DNA reads TGTGCCAGCAGCTTAGGCACGGGATCCCGAGGGGCCACAGATACGCAGTATTTT.